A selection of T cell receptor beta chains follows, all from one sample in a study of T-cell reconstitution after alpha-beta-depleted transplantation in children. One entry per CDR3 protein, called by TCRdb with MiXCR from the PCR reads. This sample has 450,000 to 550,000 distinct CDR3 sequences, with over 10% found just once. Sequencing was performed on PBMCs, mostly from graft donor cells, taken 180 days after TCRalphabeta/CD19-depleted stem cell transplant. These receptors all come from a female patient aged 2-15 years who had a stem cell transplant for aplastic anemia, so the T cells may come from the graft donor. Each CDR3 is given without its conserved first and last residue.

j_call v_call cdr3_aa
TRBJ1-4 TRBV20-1 SARDRGKGRNEKLF
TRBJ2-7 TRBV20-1 SARDPAGAGYEQY
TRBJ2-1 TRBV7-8 ASSQIAGGAYNEQF
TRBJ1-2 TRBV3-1 ASSQEGQDYGYT
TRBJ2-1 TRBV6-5 ASSYSGLAGRYNEQF
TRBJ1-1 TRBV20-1 SARPGQGNTEAF
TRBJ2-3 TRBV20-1 SARGPGGRGDTQY
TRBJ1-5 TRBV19 ASTVYPYQPQH
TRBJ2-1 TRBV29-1 SVVRGTNEQF
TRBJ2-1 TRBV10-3 AISEIGREIDNEQF
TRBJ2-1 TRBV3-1 ASCQARLAGAVNEQF
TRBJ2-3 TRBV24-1 ATSTAGGGRGDTQY
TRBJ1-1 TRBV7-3 ASSLTFEDLNTEAF
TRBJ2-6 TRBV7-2 ASSSDRIRSGANVLT
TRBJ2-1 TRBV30 AWKGLPESNEQF
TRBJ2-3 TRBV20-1 SASALVTDTQY
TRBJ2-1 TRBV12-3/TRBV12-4 ASGFTRLEFGEQF
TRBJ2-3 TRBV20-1 SAPDRRGTYTDTQY
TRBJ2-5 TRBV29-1 SAPQAGAQETQY
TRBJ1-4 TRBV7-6 ASSLNLQGANEKLF
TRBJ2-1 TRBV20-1 SAKDTYSYNEQF
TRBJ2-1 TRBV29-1 SVEAGGVLGEQF
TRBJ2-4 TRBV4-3 ASSQDPGQGADIQY
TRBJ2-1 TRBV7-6 ASSLVVSGGEQF
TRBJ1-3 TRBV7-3 ASSLALGNTIY
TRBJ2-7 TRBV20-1 SASTSSSYEQY
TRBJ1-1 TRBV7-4 ASSLEELNTEAF
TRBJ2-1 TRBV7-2 ASSLAASRLGNEQF
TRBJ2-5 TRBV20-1 SARDYAGLAGRSGETQY
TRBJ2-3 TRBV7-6 ASSLELAVADTQY
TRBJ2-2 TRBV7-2 ASSSYWSTGELF
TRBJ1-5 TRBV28 ASSPRQPQH